This T cell receptor beta chain was captured in a study of identical twins. Notes on the study in general: Abundant beta clonotypes from cord blood had fewer insertions, unlike memory repertoires, which showed none. Excess low generation probability was seen in twin-shared out-of-frame alpha sequences. Conclusions rested on cross-sectional statistics rather than following the same donors.

One entry per CDR3 protein, called by TCRdb with MiXCR from the 5' RACE reads. The sample holds about 200,000 distinct CDR3 sequences, roughly 10% seen once. In this sample, this clonotype turned up many times. Its antigen is undetermined. There were only healthy Caucasians among the donors. CDR1 SGHRS and CDR2 YFSETQ come from the germline V gene. Deletions cut 4 bases from V and 4 bases from J, with 19 bases between. The CDR3 is made up of 16 amino acids. The receptor was isolated from a woman between 18 and 30 years old in good health. The sample comprised memory (CD45RO+) T cells sorted from blood. The chain is built from TRBV5-1 and TRBJ2-3, with D perhaps TRBD1 or TRBD2 (7 bases each). CDR3 amino acids: CASSVLRDSGADTQYF. The DNA for the CDR3 is TGCGCCAGCAGCGTACTCCGGGACAGCGGGGCAGATACGCAGTATTTT. The entire variable domain, with the rest obtained from reference TRBV5-1 and TRBJ2-3, is as follows: KAGVTQTPRYLIKTRGQQVTLSCSPISGHRSVSWYQQTPGQGLQFLFEYFSETQRNKGNFPGRFSGRQFSNSRSEMNVSTLELGDSALYLCASSVLRDSGADTQYFGPGTRLTVL.